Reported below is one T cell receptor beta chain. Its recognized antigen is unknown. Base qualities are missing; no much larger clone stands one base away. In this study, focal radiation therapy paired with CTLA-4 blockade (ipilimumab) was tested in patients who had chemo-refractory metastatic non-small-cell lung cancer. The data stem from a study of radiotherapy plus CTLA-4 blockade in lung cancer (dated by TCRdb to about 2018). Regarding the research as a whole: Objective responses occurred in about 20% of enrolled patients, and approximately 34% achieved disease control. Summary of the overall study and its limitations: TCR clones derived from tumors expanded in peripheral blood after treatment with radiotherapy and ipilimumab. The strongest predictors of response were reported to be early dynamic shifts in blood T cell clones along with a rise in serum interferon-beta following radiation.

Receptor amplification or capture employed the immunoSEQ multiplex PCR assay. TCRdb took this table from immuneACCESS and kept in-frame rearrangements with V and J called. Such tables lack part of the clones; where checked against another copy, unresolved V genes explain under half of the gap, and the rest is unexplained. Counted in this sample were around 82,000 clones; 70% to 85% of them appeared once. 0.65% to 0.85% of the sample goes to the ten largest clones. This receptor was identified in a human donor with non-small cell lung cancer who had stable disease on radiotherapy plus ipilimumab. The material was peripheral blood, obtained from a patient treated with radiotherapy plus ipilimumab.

In nucleotide form, the sequence is TGTGCCAGCTATGGGACTAGCGCCTACGAGCAGTACTTC. It translates to CASYGTSAYEQYF. The rearranged segments are TRBV18 and TRBJ2-7, with 10 bases matching TRBD2. The CDR3 sequence holds 13 residues, the cysteine and phenylalanine included. The only DNA kept is the CDR3, 39 bases in frame from the first base. Sequences KGHSH (CDR1) and LQKENI (CDR2) are obtained from the germline V gene. From V the trimming removes 7 bases and from J it removes 2 bases, while the gene matches leave 2 bases of the junction unaccounted for.